Listed here are 9 T cell receptor beta chains from one sample, sequenced in a study of blood T cell repertoires in COVID-19. Some clones are missing from TCRdb's copy, which holds only in-frame ones; the method was immunoSEQ multiplex PCR. Altogether some 250,000 clones are present, approximately 91% being singletons, with the ten largest covering approximately 1.2%. Sequencing was carried out using PBMCs or T cells enriched from blood (not recorded which). The receptor set was obtained from a human donor in a cohort exposed to, infected with or recovered from COVID-19 (not recorded which). The donor label of this sample is uncertain.

The chain recombines TRBV30 with TRBJ1-2, with D tentatively TRBD1 (5 bases). With 1 base removed from V and 8 bases from J, the gap between germline ends came to 8 bases. There are 11 residues in the CDR3. CDR1 GTSNPN and CDR2 SVGIG come from the germline V gene (reference sequence). CDR3: CAWSGGEGYTF. The CDR3 nucleotides are TGTGCCTGGAGTGGGGGGGAAGGCTACACCTTC.

The rearrangement uses TRBV28 and TRBJ1-5; 11 nucleotides align to TRBD1. This CDR3 has 15 amino acids. V lost 3 bases and J lost 7; bases outside the gene matches: 5. Germline loops: CDR1 MDHEN, CDR2 SYDVKM. Written as DNA, the CDR3 is TGTGCCAGCAGTTTTAAGGGACAGGGGGGGCAGCCCCAGCATTTT. Its protein is CASSFKGQGGQPQHF.

The rearrangement links TRBV4-2 to TRBJ2-7, with 9 bases fitting TRBD1. The length of the CDR3 is 15 residues. The germline gives CDR1 LGHNA, CDR2 YNFKEQ. Germline trimming cut 0 bases from V and 3 bases from J; bases unmatched to any gene: 3. The CDR3 DNA reads TGTGCCAGCAGCCAAGATTCGACAGGGGGCTACGAGCAGTACTTC. It yields the protein CASSQDSTGGYEQYF.

This chain links TRBV19 with TRBJ1-1; D uncertain. CDR1 is LNHDA and CDR2 is SQIVND in the germline V gene (reference sequence). The CDR3 has 13 amino acids. Trimming took 5 bases from V and 6 from J, leaving 13 bases between them. The CDR3 DNA reads as TGTGCCAGTAGTTCCCTTAAGGAGGCTGAAGCTTTCTTT. Translating it yields CASSSLKEAEAFF.

The V gene is TRBV7-2, the J gene TRBJ1-5, with 9 bases identical to TRBD1. Germline CDR1 reads SGHTA; CDR2 reads FQGNSA. The CDR3 extends over 15 amino acids. With 1 base clipped from V and 3 bases from J, the junction kept 1 base outside the gene matches. Here the CDR3 reads CASSLEQGANQPQHF. Written as DNA, the CDR3 is TGTGCCAGCAGCTTAGAACAGGGGGCCAATCAGCCCCAGCATTTT.

CDR3 nucleotide sequence: TGTGCCAGCAGCTTTCCCCAGACAGGGCAGGGCTACGAGCAGTACTTC. Translated: CASSFPQTGQGYEQYF. The chain combines TRBV7-9 with TRBJ2-7; 7 bases map to TRBD1. Trimming removed 3 bases from V and 3 bases from J; junction bases left unmatched: 11. This CDR3 has 16 residues. In germline, CDR1 is SEHNR, CDR2 FQNEAQ (reference sequence). Filled out from reference TRBV7-9 and TRBJ2-7, the complete variable domain reads DTGVSQNPRHKITKRGQNVTFRCDPISEHNRLYWYRQTLGQGPEFLTYFQNEAQLEKSRLLSDRFSAERPKGSFSTLEIQRTEQGDSAMYLCASSFPQTGQGYEQYFGPGTRLTVT.

J is TRBJ1-6 and V is TRBV6-5; possibly TRBD1 for D (5 bases). This CDR3 is built from 14 residues. CDR1 and CDR2 from the germline V gene are MNHEY and SVGAGI. V lost 0 bases and J lost 7, with 7 bases in between. CDR3 DNA: TGTGCCAGCAGTTACTCAGGGGTAAATTCACCCCTCCACTTT. Translated: CASSYSGVNSPLHF.

This chain links TRBV18 with TRBJ1-2; D is ambiguous. Germline lookup yields CDR1 KGHSH and CDR2 LQKENI. The length of the CDR3 is 14 residues. The V end lost 3 bases, the J end lost 5 bases, and 13 bases lay between the germline ends. DNA of the CDR3: TGTGCCAGCTCACCTGGTAGAACCTCGTATGGCTACACCTTC. Its protein product is CASSPGRTSYGYTF.

This chain links TRBV29-1 with TRBJ2-7; D not certain. CDR1 SQVTM and CDR2 ANQGSEA come from the germline V gene. The CDR3 has 12 amino acids. V lost 4 bases, J lost 0 bases, and 7 bases lay in between. The CDR3 protein is CSVAGSSYEQYF. The CDR3 nucleotides are TGCAGCGTTGCCGGTAGCTCCTACGAGCAGTACTTC.